This entry describes one TCR beta chain. The data stem from a study of blood T cell repertoires in COVID-19. Overall study: The United States, Italy and Spain provided the acute and convalescent COVID-19 samples.

Authors' processing steps: For nucleated cells, counts were estimated from reference gene primer amplification. Assay used: immunoSEQ multiplex PCR; TCRdb lists only in-frame clones, some missing. D and trimming come from the DNA, and the V and J calls and clone size come from that table. This repertoire shows some 45,000 clones, around 85% found once; its top ten account for about 33%. V lost 5 bases, J lost 6 bases, and 16 bases lay in between. Germline V gene data show CDR1 as PRHDT and CDR2 as FYEKMQ (reference sequence). The CDR3 length is 14 residues. Material for sequencing was peripheral blood. The V and J genes are TRBV13 and TRBJ1-1; maybe TRBD1 (5 bases). This sequence was found in a woman aged 80 or over with acute or convalescent COVID-19. The CDR3 loop reads CASSLTGGLSEAFF. The CDR3 bases are TGTGCCAGCAGCCTGACGGGGGGACTCTCTGAAGCTTTCTTT.